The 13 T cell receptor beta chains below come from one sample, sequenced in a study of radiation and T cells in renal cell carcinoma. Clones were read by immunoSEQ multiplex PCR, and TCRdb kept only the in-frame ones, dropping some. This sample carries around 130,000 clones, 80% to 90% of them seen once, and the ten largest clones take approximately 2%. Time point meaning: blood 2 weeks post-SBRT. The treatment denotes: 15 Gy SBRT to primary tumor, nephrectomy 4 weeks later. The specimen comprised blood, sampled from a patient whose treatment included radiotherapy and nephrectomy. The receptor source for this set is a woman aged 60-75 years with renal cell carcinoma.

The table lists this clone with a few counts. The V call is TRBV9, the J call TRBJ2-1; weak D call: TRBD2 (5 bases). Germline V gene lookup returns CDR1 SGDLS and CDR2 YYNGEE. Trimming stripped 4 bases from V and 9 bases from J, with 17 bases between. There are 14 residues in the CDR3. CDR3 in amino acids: CASSISPHEGEQFF. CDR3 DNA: TGTGCCAGCAGCATTTCTCCCCATGAGGGTGAGCAGTTCTTC.

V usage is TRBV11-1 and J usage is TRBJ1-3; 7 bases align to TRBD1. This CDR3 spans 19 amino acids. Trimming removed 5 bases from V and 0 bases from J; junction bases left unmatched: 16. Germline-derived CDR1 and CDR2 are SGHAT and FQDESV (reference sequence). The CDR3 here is CASSLQGSTGFFSGNTIYF. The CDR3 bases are TGTGCCAGCAGCCTACAGGGGAGTACGGGATTCTTCTCTGGAAACACCATATATTTT.

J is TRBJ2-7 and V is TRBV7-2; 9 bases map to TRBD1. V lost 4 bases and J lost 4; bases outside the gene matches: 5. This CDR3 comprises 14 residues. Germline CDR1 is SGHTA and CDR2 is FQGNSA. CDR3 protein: CASSSRGQGYEQYF. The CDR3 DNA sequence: TGTGCCAGCAGCTCCCGGGGACAGGGTTACGAGCAGTACTTC.

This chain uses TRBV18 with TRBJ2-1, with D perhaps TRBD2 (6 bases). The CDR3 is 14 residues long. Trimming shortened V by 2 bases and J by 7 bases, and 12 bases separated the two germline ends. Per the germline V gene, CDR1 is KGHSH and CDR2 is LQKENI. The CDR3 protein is CASSPEAGGNEQFF. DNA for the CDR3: TGTGCCAGCTCACCAGAGGCAGGAGGGAATGAGCAGTTCTTC. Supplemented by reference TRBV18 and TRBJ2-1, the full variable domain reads NAGVMQNPRHLVRRRGQEARLRCSPMKGHSHVYWYRQLPEEGLKFMVYLQKENIIDESGMPKERFSAEFPKEGPSILRIQQVVRGDSAAYFCASSPEAGGNEQFFGPGTRLTVL.

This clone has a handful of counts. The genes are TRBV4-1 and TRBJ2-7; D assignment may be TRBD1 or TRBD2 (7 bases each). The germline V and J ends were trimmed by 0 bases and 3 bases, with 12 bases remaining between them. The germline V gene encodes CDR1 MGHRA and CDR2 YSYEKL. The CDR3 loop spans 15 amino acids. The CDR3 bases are TGCGCCAGCAGCCAAGAGGGGAGGGGGCTCTACGAGCAGTACTTC. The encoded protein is CASSQEGRGLYEQYF.

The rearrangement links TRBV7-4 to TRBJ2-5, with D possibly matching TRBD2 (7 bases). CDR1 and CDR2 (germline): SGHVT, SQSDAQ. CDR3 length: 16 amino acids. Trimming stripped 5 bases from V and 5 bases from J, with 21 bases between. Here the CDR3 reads CASSAPRVRGPETQYF. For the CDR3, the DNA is TGTGCCAGCAGCGCCCCAAGGGTGCGGGGGCCGGAGACCCAGTACTTC.

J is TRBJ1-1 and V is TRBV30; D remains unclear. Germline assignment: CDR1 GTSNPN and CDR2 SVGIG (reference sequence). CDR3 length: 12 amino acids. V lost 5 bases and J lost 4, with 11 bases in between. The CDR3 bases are TGTGCCTGGGAACGACAAGCCACTGAAGCTTTCTTT. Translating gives CAWERQATEAFF.

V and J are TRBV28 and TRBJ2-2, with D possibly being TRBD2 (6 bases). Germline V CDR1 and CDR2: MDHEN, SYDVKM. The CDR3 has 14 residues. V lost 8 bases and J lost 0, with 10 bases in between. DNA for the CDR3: TGTGCCAGCCGCGGGGCTGCGAACACCGGGGAGCTGTTTTTT. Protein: CASRGAANTGELFF.

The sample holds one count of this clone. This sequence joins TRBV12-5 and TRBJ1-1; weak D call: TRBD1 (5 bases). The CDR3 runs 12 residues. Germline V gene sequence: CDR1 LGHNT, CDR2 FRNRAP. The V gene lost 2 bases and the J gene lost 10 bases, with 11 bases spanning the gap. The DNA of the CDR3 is TGTGCTAGTGGTTTGCCCTCTGGGGGAGCTTTCTTT. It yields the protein CASGLPSGGAFF. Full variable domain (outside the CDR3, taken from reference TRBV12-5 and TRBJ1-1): DARVTQTPRHKVTEMGQEVTMRCQPILGHNTVFWYRQTMMQGLELLAYFRNRAPLDDSGMPKDRFSAEMPDATLATLKIQPSEPRDSAVYFCASGLPSGGAFFGQGTRLTVV.

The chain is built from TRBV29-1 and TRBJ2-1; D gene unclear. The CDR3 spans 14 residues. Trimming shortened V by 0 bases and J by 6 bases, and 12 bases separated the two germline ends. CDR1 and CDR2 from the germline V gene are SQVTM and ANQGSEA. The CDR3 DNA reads TGCAGCGTTGAAGAGTATTCCCCCCCCAATGAGCAGTTCTTC. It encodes CSVEEYSPPNEQFF.

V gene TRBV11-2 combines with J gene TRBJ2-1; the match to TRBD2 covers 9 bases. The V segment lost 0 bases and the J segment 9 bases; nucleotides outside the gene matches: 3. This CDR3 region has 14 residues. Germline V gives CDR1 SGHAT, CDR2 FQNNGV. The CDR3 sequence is CASSLERGGFEQFF. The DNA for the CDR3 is TGTGCCAGCAGCTTAGAGCGGGGGGGCTTTGAGCAGTTCTTC.

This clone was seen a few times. CDR3 nucleotides: TGCAGCGTTGTCCTGGGTGGGAGCTACGAGCAGTACTTC. It yields the protein CSVVLGGSYEQYF. J is TRBJ2-7 and V is TRBV29-1; perhaps TRBD2 as D (5 bases). V lost 4 bases to trimming and J lost 3 bases, with 13 bases between them. CDR1 SQVTM and CDR2 ANQGSEA come from the germline V gene. The length of the CDR3 is 13 residues.

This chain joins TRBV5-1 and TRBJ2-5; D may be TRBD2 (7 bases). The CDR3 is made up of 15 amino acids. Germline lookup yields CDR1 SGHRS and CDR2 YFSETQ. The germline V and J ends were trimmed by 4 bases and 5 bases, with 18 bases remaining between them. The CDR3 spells CASSAGGRQGETQYF. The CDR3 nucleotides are TGCGCCAGCAGCGCCGGGGGGCGCCAGGGTGAGACCCAGTACTTC. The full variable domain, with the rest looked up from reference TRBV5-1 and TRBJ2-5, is KAGVTQTPRYLIKTRGQQVTLSCSPISGHRSVSWYQQTPGQGLQFLFEYFSETQRNKGNFPGRFSGRQFSNSRSEMNVSTLELGDSALYLCASSAGGRQGETQYFGPGTRLLVL.